Sequencing of this T cell receptor (beta chain) was carried out in a study of blood T cell repertoires in COVID-19. Across the whole study: Donors in the United States, Italy and Spain gave samples during acute or convalescent COVID-19. PBMCs, B-cell-depleted T cells, or T cells were the source of the cDNA or gDNA that made up the material.

This clone was detected only once. Methods used by the authors: Scientists estimated how many nucleated cells there were by amplifying reference gene primers. Sequencing was performed with immunoSEQ multiplex PCR; in TCRdb, only in-frame clones are kept and a portion is missing. That table gives V, J and clone size, and the DNA gave D and trimming. The data show 250,000 or so clones, 65% to 85% seen once. The CDR3 loop spans 15 amino acids. V was trimmed by 6 bases and J by 1 base, leaving 14 bases between them. Germline CDR1 is MNHNY and CDR2 is SVGAGI (reference sequence). The sample taken for sequencing was peripheral blood. The sequence was collected from a woman between 40 and 50 years old who had recovered from COVID-19. The gene calls are TRBV6-6 and TRBJ2-3; weak D call: TRBD2 (5 bases). The CDR3 nucleotides read TGTGCCAGCAGACCCGAGGGCTCCCGCACAGATACGCAGTATTTT. This translates into CASRPEGSRTDTQYF.